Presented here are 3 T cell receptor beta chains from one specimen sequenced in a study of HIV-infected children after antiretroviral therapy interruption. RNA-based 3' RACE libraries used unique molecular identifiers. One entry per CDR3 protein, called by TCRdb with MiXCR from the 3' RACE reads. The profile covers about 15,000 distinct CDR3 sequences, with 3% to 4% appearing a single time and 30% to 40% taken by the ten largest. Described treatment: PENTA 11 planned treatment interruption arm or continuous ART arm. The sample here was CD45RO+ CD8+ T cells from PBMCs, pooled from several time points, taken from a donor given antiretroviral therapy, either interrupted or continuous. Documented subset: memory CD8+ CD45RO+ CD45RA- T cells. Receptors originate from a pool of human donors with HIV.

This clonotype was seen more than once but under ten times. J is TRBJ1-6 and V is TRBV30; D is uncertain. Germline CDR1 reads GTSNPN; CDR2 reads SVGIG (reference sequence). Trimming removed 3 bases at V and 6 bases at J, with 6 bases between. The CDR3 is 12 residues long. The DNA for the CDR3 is TGTGCCTGGAGGAAAAGTAATTCACCCCTCCACTTT. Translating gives CAWRKSNSPLHF.

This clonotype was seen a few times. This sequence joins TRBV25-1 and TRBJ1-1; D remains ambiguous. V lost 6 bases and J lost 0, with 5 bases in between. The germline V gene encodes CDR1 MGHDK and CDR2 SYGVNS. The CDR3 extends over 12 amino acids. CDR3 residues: CASRDLNTEAFF. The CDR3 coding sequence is TGTGCCAGCAGGGACCTGAACACTGAAGCTTTCTTT.

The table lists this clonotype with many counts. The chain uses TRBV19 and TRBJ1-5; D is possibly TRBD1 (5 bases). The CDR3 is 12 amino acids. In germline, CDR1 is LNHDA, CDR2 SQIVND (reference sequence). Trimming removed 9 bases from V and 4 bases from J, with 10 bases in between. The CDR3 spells CASQWGNQPQHF. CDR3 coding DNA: TGTGCCAGCCAGTGGGGGAATCAGCCCCAGCATTTT.